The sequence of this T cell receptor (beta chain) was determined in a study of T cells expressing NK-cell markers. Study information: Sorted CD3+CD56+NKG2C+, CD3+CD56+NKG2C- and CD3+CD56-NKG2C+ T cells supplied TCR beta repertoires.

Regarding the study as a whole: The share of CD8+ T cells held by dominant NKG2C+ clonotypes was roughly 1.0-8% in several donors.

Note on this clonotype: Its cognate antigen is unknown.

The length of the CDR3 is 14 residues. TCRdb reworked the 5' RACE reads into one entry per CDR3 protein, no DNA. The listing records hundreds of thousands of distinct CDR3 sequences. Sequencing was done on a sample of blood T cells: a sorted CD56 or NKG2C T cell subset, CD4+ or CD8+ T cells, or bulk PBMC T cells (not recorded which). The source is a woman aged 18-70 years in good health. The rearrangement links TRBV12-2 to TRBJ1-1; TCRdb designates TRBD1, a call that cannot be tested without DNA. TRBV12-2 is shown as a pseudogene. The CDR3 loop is CASRLDTGATEAFF.